Below, 12 T cell receptor beta chains from the same sample are listed, as sequenced in a study of CD8 T cells in Susac syndrome. The RNA, 0.5 to 1 ug, was put through reverse transcription using random hexamers. TCRdb ran MiXCR on the immunoSEQ multiplex PCR reads and lists one entry per CDR3 protein. The table records more than 150,000 distinct CDR3 sequences, approximately 95% of them present only once. The sample comprised CD8+ T cells from PBMCs. The receptors come from a human donor with Susac syndrome.

The chain uses TRBV7-9 and TRBJ2-1; 13 nucleotides align to TRBD2. V lost 4 bases, J lost 5 bases, and 2 bases stayed unmatched. The germline CDR1 and CDR2 sequences are SEHNR and FQNEAQ (reference sequence). The CDR3 is made up of 15 amino acids. The CDR3 bases are TGTGCCAGCAGCTCGGGACTAGCGGGAAACAATGAGCAGTTCTTC. Residues: CASSSGLAGNNEQFF.

The chain joins TRBV5-1 to TRBJ2-3, with a weak D call TRBD2 (5 bases). The V gene's germline CDR1 is SGHRS and CDR2 YFSETQ. V lost 3 bases and J lost 6, with 14 bases in between. The CDR3 runs 14 residues. The DNA of the CDR3 is TGCGCCAGCAGCTCTGCTGGAGGCGGTGATACGCAGTATTTT. Translation: CASSSAGGGDTQYF.

The chain employs TRBV4-1 and TRBJ2-5, with 13 positions matching TRBD2. Germline V gives CDR1 MGHRA, CDR2 YSYEKL. The CDR3 spans 14 residues. V was pared by 4 bases and J by 9 bases, with 5 bases of the junction left unmatched. CDR3 loop: CASSLPTSGGAQYF. As DNA, the CDR3 is TGCGCCAGCAGCCTTCCTACTAGCGGGGGGGCCCAGTACTTC.

The chain uses TRBV29-1 and TRBJ2-3; D might be TRBD2 (6 bases). Germline-derived CDR1 and CDR2 are SQVTM and ANQGSEA. The CDR3 has 13 residues. Deletions cut 6 bases from V and 3 bases from J, with 13 bases between. The CDR3 spells CSVARLATDTQYF. The CDR3 coding sequence is TGCAGCGTGGCTCGTCTAGCGACAGATACGCAGTATTTT.

This chain joins TRBV20-1 and TRBJ2-7, with D perhaps matching TRBD1 or TRBD2 (5 bases each). V dropped 0 bases and J dropped 4 bases, with 10 bases sitting between them. CDR3 length: 13 amino acids. Germline-derived CDR1 and CDR2 are DFQATT and SNEGSKA (reference sequence). CDR3 DNA: TGCAGTGCTAGAGAAGTAGAGGGGTACGAGCAGTACTTC. Its translation: CSAREVEGYEQYF.

In this sample, this clonotype turned up once. The genes are TRBV7-9 and TRBJ2-5, with a tentative D call TRBD1 (5 bases). Germline V lookup: CDR1 SEHNR, CDR2 FQNEAQ (reference sequence). V was clipped by 5 bases and J by 2 bases, with 21 bases between them. The CDR3 loop spans 17 amino acids. CDR3 coding DNA: TGTGCCAGCAGCGGTGGGCCTGGGGCTATATTGCAAGAGACCCAGTACTTC. It yields the protein CASSGGPGAILQETQYF.

This chain uses TRBV6-1 with TRBJ1-5; D uncertain. CDR3 length equals 16 residues. Germline-derived CDR1 and CDR2 are MNHNS and SASEGT. Between the trimmed V and J ends, which lost 4 bases and 3 bases, there was a span of 16 bases. The CDR3 bases are TGTGCCAGCAGTGCCGAGCTAATAACACCCAATCAGCCCCAGCATTTT. This gives the protein CASSAELITPNQPQHF.

The genes are TRBV20-1 and TRBJ2-1; 7 bases match TRBD2. The V gene end was trimmed by 3 bases and the J gene end by 3 bases; junction bases not matched to a gene: 2. Germline assignment: CDR1 DFQATT and CDR2 SNEGSKA (reference sequence). This CDR3 region has 13 residues. The CDR3 DNA reads as TGCAGTGCTAGCAAGCGGGACTACAATGAGCAGTTCTTC. Protein: CSASKRDYNEQFF.

The chain recombines TRBV20-1 with TRBJ1-2; D perhaps matches TRBD1 (6 bases). V was clipped by 5 bases and J by 8 bases, with 15 bases between them. Germline-derived CDR1 and CDR2 are DFQATT and SNEGSKA (reference sequence). There are 12 residues in the CDR3. The CDR3 loop reads CSALTGNYGYTF. The DNA for the CDR3 is TGCAGTGCTCTCACAGGGAATTACGGCTACACCTTC.

CDR3 nucleotide sequence: TGCGCCAGCAGCCAAGACGGACAGGGGCATGGCTACGAGCAGTACTTC. This translates into CASSQDGQGHGYEQYF. V gene TRBV4-1 combines with J gene TRBJ2-7, with 9 bases fitting TRBD1. The CDR3 has 16 residues. The germline V gene has CDR1 MGHRA and CDR2 YSYEKL. V gave up 0 bases and J gave up 3 bases; unmatched junction bases: 6.

This chain joins TRBV11-2 and TRBJ2-7; D may match TRBD1 or TRBD2 (6 bases each). This CDR3 has 15 residues. V was clipped by 9 bases and J by 4 bases, with 22 bases between them. Per the germline V gene, CDR1 is SGHAT and CDR2 is FQNNGV. CDR3 in amino acids: CASHLSGGQVYEQYF. The CDR3 DNA reads TGTGCCAGTCACCTAAGTGGGGGGCAGGTTTACGAGCAGTACTTC.

The chain is built from TRBV20-1 and TRBJ1-2, with D uncertain. The V gene lost 2 bases and the J gene lost 4 bases, with 14 bases spanning the gap. Germline loops: CDR1 DFQATT, CDR2 SNEGSKA (reference sequence). This CDR3 is built from 14 residues. The CDR3 loop is CSARRTEPFYGYTF. The CDR3 DNA follows: TGCAGTGCTAGAAGGACGGAGCCGTTCTATGGCTACACCTTC.